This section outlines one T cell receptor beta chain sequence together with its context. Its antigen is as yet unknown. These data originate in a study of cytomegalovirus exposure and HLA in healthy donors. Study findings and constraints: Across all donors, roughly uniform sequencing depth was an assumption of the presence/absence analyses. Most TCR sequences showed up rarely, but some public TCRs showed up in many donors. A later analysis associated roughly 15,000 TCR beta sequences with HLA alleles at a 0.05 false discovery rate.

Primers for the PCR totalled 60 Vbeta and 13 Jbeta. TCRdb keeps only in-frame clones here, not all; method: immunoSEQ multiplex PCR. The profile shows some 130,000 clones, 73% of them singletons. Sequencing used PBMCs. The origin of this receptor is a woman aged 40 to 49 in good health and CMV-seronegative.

CDR3 region: CASSERNPPQGRYEQFF. CDR3 nucleotide sequence: TGTGCCAGCAGTGAAAGGAACCCCCCGCAGGGGCGGTATGAGCAGTTCTTC. This chain uses TRBV6-1 with TRBJ2-1; tentatively, D is TRBD1 (6 bases). Germline V gene data show CDR1 as MNHNS and CDR2 as SASEGT. The V gene lost 2 bases and the J gene lost 8 bases, with 22 bases spanning the gap. CDR3 length equals 17 residues.